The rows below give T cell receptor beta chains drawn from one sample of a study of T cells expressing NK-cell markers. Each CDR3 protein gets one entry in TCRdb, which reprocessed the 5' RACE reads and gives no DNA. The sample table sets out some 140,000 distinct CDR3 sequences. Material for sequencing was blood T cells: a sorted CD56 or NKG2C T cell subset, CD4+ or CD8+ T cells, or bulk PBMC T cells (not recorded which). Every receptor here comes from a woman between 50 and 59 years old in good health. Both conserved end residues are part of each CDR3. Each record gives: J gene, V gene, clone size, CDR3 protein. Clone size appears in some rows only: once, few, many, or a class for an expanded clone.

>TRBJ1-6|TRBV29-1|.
CSAKQGDNSPLHF
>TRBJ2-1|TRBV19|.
CASSFPGTTYNEQFF
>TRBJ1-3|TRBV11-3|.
CASSRIAAGSSSGNTIYF
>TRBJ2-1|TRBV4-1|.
CASSPLAGDGNEQFF
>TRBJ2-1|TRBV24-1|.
CATSVPGDRNEQFF
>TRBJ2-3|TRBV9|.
CASGIGRDEADTQYF
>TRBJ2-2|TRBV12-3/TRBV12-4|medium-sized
CASSLDRGTYGELFF
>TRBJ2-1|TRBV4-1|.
CASSHMTSGRGNEQFF
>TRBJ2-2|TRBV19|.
CASGTEQTGELFF
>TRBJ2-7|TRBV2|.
CASSHRDSFPYEQYF
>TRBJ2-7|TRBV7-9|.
CASSPAASISEQYF
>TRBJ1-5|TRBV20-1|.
CSARGSGFGQPQHF
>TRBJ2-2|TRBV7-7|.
CASSLALASAAGELFF
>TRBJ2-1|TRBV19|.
CASTTSGVGLNEQFF
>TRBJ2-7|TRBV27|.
CASSTGLVLEQYF
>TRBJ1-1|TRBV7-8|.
CASSLRGHSGEAFF
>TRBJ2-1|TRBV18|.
CASSPGSSGSVFF
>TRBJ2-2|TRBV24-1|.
CATRRDLTGELFF
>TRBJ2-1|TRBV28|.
CASSPDLDEQFF
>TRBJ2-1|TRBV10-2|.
CASSLQGNEQFF
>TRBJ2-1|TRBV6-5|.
CASSYSRTDSSYNEQFF
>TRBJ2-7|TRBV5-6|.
CATSQREGYEQYF
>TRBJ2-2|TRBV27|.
CASSRDRDTGELFF
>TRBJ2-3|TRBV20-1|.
CSARDARDTQYF
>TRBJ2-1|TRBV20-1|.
CSARLLSGVDNEQFF
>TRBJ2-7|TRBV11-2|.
CASSLQSSYEQYF
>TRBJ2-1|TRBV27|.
CASSRGRANEQFF
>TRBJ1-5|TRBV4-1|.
CASSQNSNSNQPQHF
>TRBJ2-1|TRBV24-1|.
CATSDGGVRGWYNEQFF
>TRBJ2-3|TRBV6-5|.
CASSGEGQGQGTDTQYF
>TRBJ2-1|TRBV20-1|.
CSARAGVQPSYNEQFF
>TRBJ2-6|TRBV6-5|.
CASSPTYSGANVLTF
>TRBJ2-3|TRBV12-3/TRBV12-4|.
CASSFNLREADTQYF
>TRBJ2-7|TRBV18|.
CASSMYDGRASEQYF
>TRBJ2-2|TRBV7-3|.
CASTDALNTGELFF
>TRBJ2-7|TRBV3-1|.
CASSQEGDETYEQYF
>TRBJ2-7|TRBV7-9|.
CASSSRWGYEQYF
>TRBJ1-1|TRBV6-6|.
CASSYPEMNTEAFF
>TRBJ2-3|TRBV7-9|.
CASSLSVAGRGVDTQYF
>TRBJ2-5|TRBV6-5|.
CASTRLATQETQYF
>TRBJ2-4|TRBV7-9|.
CASSLQGGIQYF
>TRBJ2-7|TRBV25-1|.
CASSESGRGEQYF
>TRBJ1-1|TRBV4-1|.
CASSQATGGIGNTEAFF
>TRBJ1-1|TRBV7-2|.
CASSLGLGGNTEAFF
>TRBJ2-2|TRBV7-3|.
CASSLTGSTGELFF
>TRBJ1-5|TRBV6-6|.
CASSYAQGDQPQHF
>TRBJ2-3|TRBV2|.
CASFEAGGSTDTQYF
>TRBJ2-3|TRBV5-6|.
CASSLGLDVDTQYF